This T cell receptor (beta chain) stems from a study of T-cell reconstitution after alpha-beta-depleted transplantation in children. Trimming removed 0 bases from V and 8 bases from J; junction bases left unmatched: 4. Germline CDR1 reads DFQATT; CDR2 reads SNEGSKA (reference sequence). The CDR3 is 13 amino acids. Unique molecular identifiers tagged the TCRbeta library. From the PCR reads, TCRdb called clonotypes with MiXCR, one entry per CDR3 protein. The sample shows roughly 590,000 distinct CDR3 sequences, over 15% of them seen only once. This clonotype was sampled from a human donor who donated a stem cell graft to a child with acute myeloid leukemia. Sequences were derived from PBMCs from the stem cell graft donor, sampled from the stem cell graft. The chain couples TRBV20-1 to TRBJ1-2; 9 positions match TRBD1. The CDR3 reads CSARDGTGYGYTF. CDR3 sequence (DNA): TGCAGTGCTAGAGACGGGACAGGGTACGGCTACACCTTC.